This entry describes one T cell receptor (beta chain). What it recognizes is unknown. This sample is drawn from a study of T cell responses to AZD1222 COVID-19 vaccine. The study's findings and limits: Donors were mostly white British, more females; clonal diversity possibly underestimated.

The CDR3 is 15 amino acids. V shed 6 bases and J shed 4 bases, with 19 bases lying between them. Germline lookup yields CDR1 MNHEY and CDR2 SVGAGI. Sequencing was performed with immunoSEQ multiplex PCR; in TCRdb, only in-frame clones are kept and a portion is missing. The table records under 30,000 clones, about 85% of them present only once. The TCR originated in an adult who received the AZD1222 COVID-19 vaccine. Source: peripheral blood, taken 28 days after the second AZD1222 dose. The rearrangement uses TRBV6-5 and TRBJ2-7; the D gene is possibly TRBD2 (7 bases). The CDR3 DNA reads as TGTGCCAGCAGCCGAAGCAGGGGAGGGGGGTACGAGCAGTACTTC. Residues: CASSRSRGGGYEQYF.